This is a list of T cell receptor beta chains from one sample in a study of human T cells and chemical hapten exposure. In TCRdb, the RACE reads were re-called with MiXCR into one record per CDR3 protein. The sample includes 45,000 to 60,000 distinct CDR3 sequences, around a tenth of them seen just once. This sample comprised whole blood, obtained in connection with sensitization to the hapten diphenylcyclopropenone (DPC). The receptor set was obtained from a woman aged 40 to 50 with alopecia areata. Some clones in this sample may be carry-over from other donors' samples. Each CDR3 is given with its conserved first and last residue. A D gene is named only where the DNA matches it firmly. Size is omitted from some rows. Given values are once, few, many or a class for expanded clones.

abundance,d_gene,v_gene,j_gene,CDR3aa,CDR3nt
many,-,TRBV29-1,TRBJ1-1,CSVGFGQNTEAFF,TGCAGCGTAGGCTTTGGACAGAACACTGAAGCTTTCTTT
few,-,TRBV29-1,TRBJ1-1,CSAGTWGVGAFF,TGCAGCGCAGGTACTTGGGGTGTAGGAGCTTTCTTT
many,-,TRBV5-1,TRBJ2-7,CASSDGWEFYEQYF,TGCGCCAGCTCCGACGGCTGGGAATTTTACGAGCAGTACTTC
many,TRBD1,TRBV7-9,TRBJ2-1,CASSSGTGARNEQFF,TGTGCCAGCAGCTCCGGGACAGGGGCGCGAAATGAGCAGTTCTTC
many,-,TRBV7-2,TRBJ1-5,CASSLQSGQSQPQHF,TGTGCCAGCAGCTTACAATCAGGGCAGTCTCAGCCCCAGCATTTT
many,TRBD1,TRBV7-6,TRBJ1-5,CASSLTRGASNQPQHF,TGTGCCAGCAGCTTAACCAGGGGGGCTAGCAATCAGCCCCAGCATTTT
-,-,TRBV7-9,TRBJ1-1,CASGRGGEAFF,TGTGCCAGCGGCAGAGGGGGGGAAGCTTTCTTT
many,TRBD2,TRBV6-1,TRBJ2-5,CASSELAGGSETQYF,TGTGCCAGCAGTGAACTAGCGGGGGGTTCAGAGACCCAGTACTTC
many,-,TRBV21-1,TRBJ2-7,CASSKAGDRGGCEQYF,TGTGCCAGCAGCAAAGCAGGGGACAGGGGAGGCTGCGAGCAGTACTTC
few,-,TRBV10-3,TRBJ2-3,CAIRGRDISTDTQYF,TGTGCCATCAGGGGGAGGGACATCAGCACAGATACGCAGTATTTT
few,TRBD2,TRBV20-1,TRBJ2-5,CSATKPSGGAETQYF,TGCAGTGCTACGAAGCCTAGCGGGGGGGCGGAGACCCAGTACTTC
few,-,TRBV28,TRBJ1-5,CASSSGTVLQHF,TGTGCCAGCAGTTCCGGGACGGTGCTCCAGCATTTT
many,TRBD1,TRBV7-2,TRBJ1-2,CASSRPGQGGYTF,TGTGCCAGCAGCCGCCCCGGACAGGGTGGCTACACCTTC
few,TRBD1,TRBV5-5,TRBJ2-7,CASSEIPGQGYEQYF,TGTGCCAGCAGCGAAATTCCGGGACAGGGCTACGAGCAGTACTTC
many,-,TRBV4-3,TRBJ2-1,CASSQDWRQISYNEQFF,TGCGCCAGCAGCCAAGATTGGCGGCAGATCTCCTACAATGAGCAGTTCTTC
few,TRBD2,TRBV9,TRBJ2-7,CASSATSGLTYEQYF,TGTGCCAGCAGCGCTACTAGCGGGCTGACCTACGAGCAGTACTTC
few,-,TRBV7-3,TRBJ2-1,CASSLAPNEQFF,TGTGCCAGCAGCTTGGCCCCCAATGAGCAGTTCTTC
many,-,TRBV7-9,TRBJ2-5,CASSLGVGYQETQYF,TGTGCCAGCAGCTTAGGTGTAGGGTACCAAGAGACCCAGTACTTC
-,-,TRBV4-2,TRBJ2-1,CASSQDLGGAFQGNEQFF,TGTGCCAGCAGCCAAGATTTGGGGGGGGCCTTTCAGGGCAATGAGCAGTTCTTC
many,-,TRBV2,TRBJ2-1,CASNGRVRNEQFF,TGTGCCAGCAACGGTCGGGTCCGCAATGAGCAGTTCTTC
many,TRBD2,TRBV11-2,TRBJ2-2,CASSFTSGVNTGELFF,TGTGCCAGCAGCTTCACTAGCGGGGTGAACACCGGGGAGCTGTTTTTT
once,-,TRBV9,TRBJ2-7,CASSVVGGPYEQYF,TGTGCCAGCAGCGTAGTGGGGGGGCCCTACGAGCAGTACTTC
many,TRBD1,TRBV7-9,TRBJ2-5,CASSSGQGPSETQYF,TGTGCCAGCAGTTCAGGACAGGGTCCATCAGAGACCCAGTACTTC
many,TRBD2,TRBV5-4,TRBJ2-3,CASSLRTSVQGTQYF,TGTGCCAGCAGCTTGAGGACTAGCGTCCAGGGGACGCAGTATTTT
few,-,TRBV7-2,TRBJ2-3,CASSPPKYTDTQYF,TGTGCCAGCAGCCCACCGAAATACACAGATACGCAGTATTTT
many,-,TRBV7-2,TRBJ2-7,CASRPGGGGTYEQYF,TGTGCCAGCAGGCCCGGAGGAGGGGGCACCTACGAGCAGTACTTC
-,-,TRBV5-1,TRBJ2-7,CASSPGLIPYEQYF,TGCGCCAGCAGCCCGGGACTCATCCCCTACGAGCAGTACTTC
many,TRBD2,TRBV7-9,TRBJ2-1,CASSLGAGDYNEQFF,TGTGCCAGCAGCTTAGGTGCGGGGGACTACAATGAGCAGTTCTTC
-,-,TRBV7-2,TRBJ1-5,CASSSSALYSNQPQHF,TGTGCCAGCAGCTCCTCCGCGCTCTATAGCAATCAGCCCCAGCATTTT
few,-,TRBV7-9,TRBJ1-2,CASSKQGHYYGYTF,TGTGCCAGCAGCAAACAGGGTCATTACTATGGCTACACCTTC
many,-,TRBV11-2,TRBJ2-5,CASSLSLRETQYF,TGTGCCAGCAGCTTATCCCTCCGGGAGACCCAGTACTTC
-,TRBD1,TRBV20-1,TRBJ2-1,CSALDREIQFF,TGCAGTGCTTTGGACAGGGAAATTCAGTTCTTC
-,-,TRBV3-1,TRBJ1-6,CASSPVRGGGNSPLHF,TGTGCCAGCAGCCCTGTCCGGGGGGGCGGGAATTCACCCCTCCACTTT
many,-,TRBV6-5,TRBJ1-4,CASRGVGEKLFF,TGTGCCAGCAGGGGTGTCGGCGAAAAACTGTTTTTT
many,TRBD1,TRBV7-9,TRBJ2-7,CASSATGTGGLRNEQYF,TGTGCCAGCAGCGCCACCGGGACAGGGGGCTTGAGGAACGAGCAGTACTTC
-,TRBD1,TRBV24-1,TRBJ2-1,CATSDFRQGIGNEQFF,TGTGCCACCAGTGATTTCCGACAGGGGATTGGCAATGAGCAGTTCTTC
-,-,TRBV12-3/TRBV12-4,TRBJ1-2,CASSFIAGGEANYGYTF,TGTGCCAGCAGTTTCATCGCGGGGGGAGAAGCTAACTATGGCTACACCTTC
many,-,TRBV6-2/TRBV6-3,TRBJ1-2,CASSYGSDRPYGYTF,TGTGCCAGCAGTTACGGATCGGACAGACCCTATGGCTACACCTTC
many,-,TRBV27,TRBJ2-5,CASSSRGGQETQYF,TGTGCCAGCAGTTCCAGAGGAGGGCAAGAGACCCAGTACTTC
-,-,TRBV6-1,TRBJ1-6,CASSESSLSGRGPIHF,TGTGCCAGCAGTGAGAGTTCATTGAGTGGTAGGGGCCCCATCCACTTT
-,TRBD2,TRBV12-3/TRBV12-4,TRBJ2-7,CASSLAGGPKEQYF,TGTGCCAGCTCCCTGGCGGGGGGGCCTAAGGAGCAGTACTTC
many,-,TRBV20-1,TRBJ1-6,CSALNQGSPYNSPLHF,TGCAGTGCCCTTAACCAGGGCTCCCCTTATAATTCACCCCTCCACTTT
few,-,TRBV18,TRBJ2-4,CASSHSKNIQYF,TGTGCCAGCTCACACAGCAAAAACATTCAGTACTTC
-,-,TRBV7-9,TRBJ1-1,CAGSQGRTNTEAFF,TGTGCCGGCAGCCAGGGACGGACGAACACTGAAGCTTTCTTT
many,-,TRBV6-5,TRBJ2-1,CASSKFNEQFF,TGTGCCAGCAGTAAATTTAATGAGCAGTTCTTC
-,TRBD2,TRBV7-9,TRBJ2-3,CASSYSGGADTQYF,TGTGCCAGCAGCTATAGCGGGGGGGCCGATACGCAGTATTTT
few,-,TRBV15,TRBJ2-5,CATRTPILETQYF,TGTGCCACCAGGACACCGATCCTGGAGACCCAGTACTTC
few,-,TRBV30,TRBJ2-1,CAWSRAREGEQFF,TGTGCCTGGAGCAGGGCCCGCGAGGGGGAGCAGTTCTTC
many,-,TRBV28,TRBJ2-5,CASSRGQETQYF,TGTGCCAGCAGTAGGGGCCAAGAGACCCAGTACTTC
few,-,TRBV20-1,TRBJ1-1,CSARAETLNTEAFF,TGCAGTGCTAGAGCAGAAACCTTGAACACTGAAGCTTTCTTT
many,-,TRBV6-5,TRBJ2-6,CASSYSGVPSGANVLTF,TGTGCCAGCAGTTATTCAGGGGTTCCCTCTGGGGCCAACGTCCTGACTTTC
many,-,TRBV7-6,TRBJ1-2,CASSRASGDNGYTF,TGTGCCAGCAGCCGGGCGTCAGGGGATAATGGCTACACCTTC
many,-,TRBV7-6,TRBJ2-1,CASSLLAPSSSYNEQFF,TGTGCCAGCAGCTTACTAGCCCCCTCAAGCTCCTACAATGAGCAGTTCTTC
many,TRBD2,TRBV7-8,TRBJ2-2,CASSGLAGGQGTGELFF,TGTGCCAGCAGCGGACTAGCGGGGGGCCAGGGCACCGGGGAGCTGTTTTTT
-,-,TRBV7-9,TRBJ1-1,CASSPAGYLNTEAFF,TGTGCCAGCAGCCCAGCTGGTTACCTGAACACTGAAGCTTTCTTT
-,-,TRBV6-5,TRBJ1-1,CASRRQLEAFF,TGTGCCAGCAGACGACAGCTCGAAGCTTTCTTT
many,-,TRBV24-1,TRBJ2-2,CATSAFTGFNTGELFF,TGTGCCACCAGTGCGTTTACAGGGTTTAACACCGGGGAGCTGTTTTTT
many,-,TRBV6-1,TRBJ2-7,CASSERSYEQYF,TGTGCCAGCAGTGAAAGGAGTTACGAGCAGTACTTC
many,-,TRBV5-1,TRBJ2-1,CASSLERAGRDNEQFF,TGCGCCAGCAGCTTGGAGAGGGCAGGGAGAGACAATGAGCAGTTCTTC
few,-,TRBV9,TRBJ1-6,CASSVTETNSPLHF,TGTGCCAGCAGCGTTACAGAGACGAATTCACCCCTCCACTTT